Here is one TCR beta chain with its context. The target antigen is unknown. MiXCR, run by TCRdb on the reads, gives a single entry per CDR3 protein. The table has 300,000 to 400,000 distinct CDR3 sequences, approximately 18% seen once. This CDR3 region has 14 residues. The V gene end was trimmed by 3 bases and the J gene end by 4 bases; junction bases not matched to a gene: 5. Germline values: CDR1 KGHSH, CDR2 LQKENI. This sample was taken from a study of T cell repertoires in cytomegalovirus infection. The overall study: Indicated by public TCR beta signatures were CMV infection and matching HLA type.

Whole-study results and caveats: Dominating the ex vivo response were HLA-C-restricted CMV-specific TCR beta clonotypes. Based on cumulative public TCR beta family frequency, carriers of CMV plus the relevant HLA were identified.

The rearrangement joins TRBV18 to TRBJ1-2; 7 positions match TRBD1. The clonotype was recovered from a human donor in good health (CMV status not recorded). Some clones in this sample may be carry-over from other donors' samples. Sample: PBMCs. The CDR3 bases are TGTGCCAGCTCACCGGGCAGGGGGATCTATGGCTACACCTTC. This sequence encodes CASSPGRGIYGYTF.